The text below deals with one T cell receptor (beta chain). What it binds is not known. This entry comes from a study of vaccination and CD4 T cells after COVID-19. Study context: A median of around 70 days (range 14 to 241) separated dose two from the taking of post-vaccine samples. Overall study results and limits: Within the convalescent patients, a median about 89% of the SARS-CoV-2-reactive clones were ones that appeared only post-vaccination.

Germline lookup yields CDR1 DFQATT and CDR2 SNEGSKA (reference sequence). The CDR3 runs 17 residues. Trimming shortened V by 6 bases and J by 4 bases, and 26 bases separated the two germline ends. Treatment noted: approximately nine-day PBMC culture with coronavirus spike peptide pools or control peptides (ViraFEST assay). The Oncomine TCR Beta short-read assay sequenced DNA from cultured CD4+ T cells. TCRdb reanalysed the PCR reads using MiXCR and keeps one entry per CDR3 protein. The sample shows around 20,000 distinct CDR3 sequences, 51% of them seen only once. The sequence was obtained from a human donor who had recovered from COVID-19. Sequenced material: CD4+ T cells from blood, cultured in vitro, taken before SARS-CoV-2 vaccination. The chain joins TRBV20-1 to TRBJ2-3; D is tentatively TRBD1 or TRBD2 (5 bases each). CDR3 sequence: CSAERQRGLQEADTQYF. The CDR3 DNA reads TGCAGTGCGGAACGTCAGAGGGGTCTACAGGAGGCAGATACGCAGTATTTT.